This note documents a single T cell receptor (beta chain) sequence. The sample belongs to a study of blood T cell repertoires in COVID-19. Across the study: The samples span acute and convalescent COVID-19 from the United States, Italy and Spain. T cells, B-cell-depleted T cells, or PBMCs supplied cDNA or gDNA.

In the authors' workflow: Reference gene primer amplification gave nucleated cell count estimates. Here immunoSEQ multiplex PCR was the method, and the copy in TCRdb shows in-frame clones only, minus some. V and J calls and clone size are copied from that table; D and trimming were computed from the DNA. The sample includes approximately 240,000 clones, more than 70% of them seen just once. V was clipped by 3 bases and J by 1 base, with 13 bases between them. CDR3 length: 16 amino acids. Germline loops: CDR1 SGHTA, CDR2 FQGNSA. This TCR came from a middle-aged woman who had recovered from COVID-19. The rearrangement links TRBV7-2 to TRBJ1-3, with no clear D. Specimen: peripheral blood. CDR3 sequence reads: CASSLAGSFSGNTIYF. In DNA, the CDR3 is TGTGCCAGCAGCTTGGCGGGGTCTTTTTCTGGAAACACCATATATTTT.